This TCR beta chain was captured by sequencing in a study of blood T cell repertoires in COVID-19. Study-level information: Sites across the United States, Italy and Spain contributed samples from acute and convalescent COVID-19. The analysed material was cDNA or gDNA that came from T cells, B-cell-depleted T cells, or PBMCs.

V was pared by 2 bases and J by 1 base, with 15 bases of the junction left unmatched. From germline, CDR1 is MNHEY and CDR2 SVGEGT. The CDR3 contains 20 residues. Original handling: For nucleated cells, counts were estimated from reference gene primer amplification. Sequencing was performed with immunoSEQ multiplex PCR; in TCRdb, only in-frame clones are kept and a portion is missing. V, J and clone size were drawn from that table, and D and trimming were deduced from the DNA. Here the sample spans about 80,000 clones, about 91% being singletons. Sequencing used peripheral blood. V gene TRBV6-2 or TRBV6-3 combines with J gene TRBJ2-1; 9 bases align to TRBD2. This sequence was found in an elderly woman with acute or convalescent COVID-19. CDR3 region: CASSYEVERGVLESYNEQFF. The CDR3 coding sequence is TGTGCCAGCAGTTACGAGGTAGAGCGGGGGGTCTTAGAGTCCTACAATGAGCAGTTCTTC.